This T cell receptor beta chain originates from a study of blood T cells in healthy people across ages. Losses at the gene ends were 1 base for V and 2 bases for J; bases not matched to a gene: 5. The CDR3 is 16 residues long. Germline CDR1 SGDLS, CDR2 YYNGEE. The second PCR ran roughly 6 to 11 cycles with a sample-barcoded 5' primer and J-beta primers. TCRdb reprocessed the 5' RACE reads with MiXCR, giving one entry per CDR3 protein. Of roughly 1,800,000 distinct CDR3 sequences listed, about 49% are singletons. This clonotype was seen a handful of times. Healthy Russian Caucasian donors spanned ages about 6 to 100 years.

The sequenced sample consisted of blood. The receptor was isolated from a woman aged 40 to 49 in good health. This chain joins TRBV9 and TRBJ2-3; TRBD2 matches 9 bases. The CDR3, as DNA: TGTGCCAGCAGCGTACGTAGCGGGGGCTACACAGATACGCAGTATTTT. This sequence encodes CASSVRSGGYTDTQYF.